The source of this TCR beta chain is a study of beta chain features in type 1 diabetes (dated by TCRdb to 2016 to 2019). As for the study more broadly: Mean age, gender distribution, total cell number and subset yield did not differ between patients and healthy donors. Across all samples, approximately 98,000,000 sorted cells were examined, and cell number per subset correlated strongly with RNA yield. In the study, recently diagnosed type 1 diabetes patients and matched healthy donors were compared on the TCRB repertoires of their sorted circulating CD4+ T cell subsets. Regulatory and stem cell-like memory subsets were obtained from only 8 patients and about eight healthy donors, while naive and central memory subsets were obtained from all 30 or so donors.

Results the study describes overall, beyond this receptor: Because cDNA was sequenced instead of genomic DNA, activated cells with high expression could be over-represented, although the groups did not differ in activation or CD3 levels. The naive, central memory and regulatory TCRB repertoires appeared to resemble one another more closely among patients than among healthy donors. Because small numbers of individuals were included in the HLA sub-analyses, any influence of HLA type on TCRB rearrangement was left unresolved. In all four CD4+ subsets, TCRB CDR3 length was moderately but significantly shorter in type 1 diabetes patients. PCR may preferentially amplify shorter templates, but because patient and control samples were amplified and corrected together, any resulting skew would affect both groups equally. At VDJ recombination sites, patients with type 1 diabetes made fewer insertions and deleted more nucleotides, a pattern implying thymic rearrangement abnormalities.

This clone was seen only a few times. There is no known antigen for this receptor. No base quality values were provided; no much bigger clone lies one nucleotide off. The entire isolated RNA was reverse transcribed using the High Capacity cDNA Reverse Transcription Kit, and thus expressed TCRB transcripts were sequenced. Deep immunoSEQ sequencing was performed on naive, central memory and regulatory T cell samples, with an average of approximately 3.9 million total reads per sample. After sorted cells were lysed in RLT buffer, RNA was extracted with DNase-treated RNeasy Micro or Mini kits, with the choice depending on cell number. To prevent cross-contamination, each cell subset was processed individually, whereas patient and healthy donor samples were processed jointly. Using the immunoSEQ multiplex PCR, TCRB sequences were amplified from cDNA into 87-bp fragments spanning the CDR3 region. The amplicons were sequenced using the Illumina HiSeq platform. On the authors' methods: PCR bias was computationally corrected using synthetic template baselines, reads within Hamming distance 2 were collapsed, and singletons that could not be merged were discarded. Reads were aligned against IMGT so that V, D and J genes, CDR3 length and insertions or deletions at six rearrangement sites could be assigned. Clonotype counts were normalized to sorted cell number within each subset before computing true diversity and Gini coefficients with the tcR R package. The overlap coefficient, calculated on TCRB nucleotide sequences, was used to quantify repertoire sharing. Out-of-frame TCRB sequences from naive cells were analyzed to stand in for the pre-selection repertoire. The source is immuneACCESS, and TCRdb retained only in-frame sequences with V and J called. Part of the clones is not carried over; for the studies checked, unresolved V genes explain less than half of this, and the remainder is unexplained. V and J calls and clone size are those listed in that table; D and trimming were worked out from the DNA. Within this sample are around 600,000 clones, with around an eighth of them counted one time only. Of the sample, over 0.1% falls within the top ten clones.

The CDR3, from cysteine to phenylalanine, totals 15 residues. Just the 45-base CDR3 DNA is kept, in frame starting at base 1. Relative to germline, V is 0 bases shorter and J is 6 bases shorter, with 14 bases between their ends. CDR1 and CDR2 are read off the germline V gene as LGHNA and YSLEER. A single peripheral blood draw of roughly 0.11 L on average was collected from each donor into heparinised tubes. Naive, central memory, regulatory and stem cell-like memory CD4+ T cells were sorted on a BD FACSAria II using a panel including CD45RO, CCR7, CD25, CD127, CD95 and CD27. Every sorted population had a purity above 98%. PBMCs were separated immediately by Lymphoprep density gradient centrifugation and were stained directly, without being cultured. To minimize batch effects, samples were stained and sorted in pairs, one healthy donor with one patient per experiment.

The TCR comes from a man aged 25 to 40 with type 1 diabetes. Here the chain combines TRBV4-3 and TRBJ1-2; TRBD1 might be the D gene, on 5 matching bases. The source material was naive CD4+ T cells from blood. The cell subset or site label here, explained by the study, means: true naive CD4+ T cells. The DNA reads TGCGCCAGCAGCCAAGATCCTGACAGTACCAATGGCTACACCTTC. Translated, it gives CASSQDPDSTNGYTF.